Presented here are 24 T cell receptor beta chains from one specimen sequenced in a study of cytomegalovirus exposure and HLA in healthy donors. Primers for the PCR totalled 60 Vbeta and 13 Jbeta. This table comes from immunoSEQ multiplex PCR, and its TCRdb copy is limited to in-frame clones, with some not included. The sample consists of about 110,000 clones, about 13% of them appearing once. The sample taken for sequencing was PBMCs. Source of these receptors: a man between 35 and 55 years old in good health and CMV-seropositive.

The chain recombines TRBV2 with TRBJ1-4, with D possibly TRBD1 on 5 matching bases. This CDR3 has 16 amino acids. Looked up from germline, CDR1 is SNHLY and CDR2 is FYNNEI. The V and J ends lost 2 bases and 2 bases respectively, with 12 bases between them. The CDR3 nucleotides are TGTGCCAGCAGTGAACGGCAGGGCTGGACTAATGAAAAACTGTTTTTT. This encodes CASSERQGWTNEKLFF.

This clone was counted a few times. The V and J genes are TRBV10-3 and TRBJ1-2; possibly TRBD1 for D (6 bases). Germline lookup yields CDR1 ENHRY and CDR2 SYGVKD. V lost 6 bases to trimming and J lost 2 bases, with 16 bases between them. The CDR3 loop spans 15 amino acids. For the CDR3, the DNA is TGTGCCATCAGCGCCGGGACAAAAAGGAACTATGGCTACACCTTC. Translation: CAISAGTKRNYGYTF.

The V and J genes are TRBV5-4 and TRBJ2-1; D uncertain. V was clipped by 0 bases and J by 9 bases, with 13 bases between them. The CDR3 consists of 14 residues. Looked up from germline, CDR1 is SGHNT and CDR2 is YYREEE (reference sequence). The CDR3 protein is CASSLDGFQAEQFF. The CDR3 DNA sequence: TGTGCCAGCAGCTTGGATGGCTTTCAGGCTGAGCAGTTCTTC.

Notes on this clone: Compared with germline, one end of the junction differs, possibly owing to a read error. The chain has TRBV28 and TRBJ1-1; a weak D match, TRBD1 (6 bases). CDR1 is MDHEN and CDR2 is SYDVKM in the germline V gene. This CDR3 is built from 16 residues. The CDR3 DNA is TGTGCCAGCAGACAACAGGGTGGCGGGCGAAGCACTGAAGCTGTCTTT. This translates into CASRQQGGGRSTEAVF.

This clone was observed a few times. The genes are TRBV10-2 and TRBJ1-5; 9 nucleotides match TRBD1. Germline CDR1 reads WSHSY; CDR2 reads SAAADI. The CDR3 is 15 amino acids. V shed 6 bases and J 6 bases; nucleotides not matched to a gene: 9. CDR3 protein: CASSANTGGGQPQHF. The CDR3 region has the DNA TGCGCCAGCAGCGCCAACACAGGGGGCGGTCAGCCCCAGCATTTT.

The chain combines TRBV19 with TRBJ2-7, with 9 bases fitting TRBD1. With 8 bases clipped from V and 3 bases from J, the junction kept 5 bases outside the gene matches. Germline CDR1 is LNHDA and CDR2 is SQIVND (reference sequence). The CDR3 is 13 residues long. Here the CDR3 DNA reads TGTGCCAGTTCGGACAGGGGACGCTACGAGCAGTACTTC. This encodes CASSDRGRYEQYF.

The J gene is TRBJ2-7, the V gene TRBV2; D gene unclear. Deletions cut 0 bases from V and 4 bases from J, with 7 bases between. The germline CDR1 and CDR2 sequences are SNHLY and FYNNEI. The CDR3 length is 13 residues. CDR3 region: CASSEAELYEQYF. The CDR3 region has the DNA TGTGCCAGCAGTGAAGCAGAGCTTTACGAGCAGTACTTC.

The chain employs TRBV5-5 and TRBJ2-2; D not resolved. CDR3 length: 13 amino acids. Trimming took 2 bases from V and 5 from J, leaving 7 bases between them. The V gene's germline CDR1 is SGHKS and CDR2 YYEKEE (reference sequence). CDR3 in amino acids: CASSFVTTGELFF. Written as DNA, the CDR3 is TGTGCCAGCAGCTTCGTGACAACCGGGGAGCTGTTTTTT. Supplemented by reference TRBV5-5 and TRBJ2-2, the full variable domain reads DAGVTQSPTHLIKTRGQQVTLRCSPISGHKSVSWYQQVLGQGPQFIFQYYEKEERGRGNFPDRFSARQFPNYSSELNVNALLLGDSALYLCASSFVTTGELFFGEGSRLTVL.

The chain uses TRBV7-9 and TRBJ2-7; a possible D gene is TRBD2 (6 bases). There are 15 residues in the CDR3. Germline lookup yields CDR1 SEHNR and CDR2 FQNEAQ (reference sequence). V lost 4 bases and J lost 4, with 17 bases in between. The CDR3 nucleotides are TGTGCCAGCAGCTCCATCGGGGACTTCTTTTACGAGCAGTACTTC. This encodes CASSSIGDFFYEQYF.

V usage is TRBV9 and J usage is TRBJ2-2; possible D gene TRBD2, 6 bases. Germline V gives CDR1 SGDLS, CDR2 YYNGEE. The CDR3 is 15 residues long. Trimming left V 0 bases short and J 7 bases short, with 13 bases between. The CDR3 here is CASSVGGLQGGELFF. The CDR3 nucleotides are TGTGCCAGCAGCGTAGGGGGACTCCAGGGCGGGGAGCTGTTTTTT.

This clone has just a few counts. This chain links TRBV7-3 with TRBJ2-5; 12 bases agree with TRBD2. Germline loops: CDR1 SGHTA, CDR2 FQGTGA. The trim removed 4 bases at V and 5 bases at J, leaving 11 bases unmatched. CDR3 length equals 17 residues. The CDR3 here is CASSSFGRTSGIETQYF. CDR3 bases: TGTGCCAGCAGCTCGTTTGGCAGGACTAGCGGGATTGAGACCCAGTACTTC. The entire variable domain, with the rest obtained from reference TRBV7-3 and TRBJ2-5, is as follows: GAGVSQTPSNKVTEKGKYVELRCDPISGHTALYWYRQSLGQGPEFLIYFQGTGAADDSGLPNDRFFAVRPEGSVSTLKIQRTERGDSAVYLCASSSFGRTSGIETQYFGPGTRLLVL.

CDR3 nucleotides: TGTGCCAGCACAACAGGACAGGGGGCTCGGGATGGCTACACCTTC. Translating it yields CASTTGQGARDGYTF. The chain combines TRBV6-5 with TRBJ1-2, with 11 bases fitting TRBD1. Looked up from germline, CDR1 is MNHEY and CDR2 is SVGAGI. With V trimmed by 7 bases and J by 6 bases, 10 bases remained unmatched. This CDR3 is 15 amino acids long.

This clone has only a few counts. The chain uses TRBV18 and TRBJ2-7, with D maybe TRBD1 (6 bases). The V gene lost 2 bases and the J gene lost 3 bases, with 11 bases spanning the gap. Per germline, CDR1 KGHSH and CDR2 LQKENI. This CDR3 region has 14 residues. The CDR3 DNA reads as TGTGCCAGCTCACCAGTCCCAGGGGACTACGAGCAGTACTTC. The encoded protein is CASSPVPGDYEQYF.

This sequence joins TRBV5-1 and TRBJ2-2; 8 bases map to TRBD1. The CDR3 length is 16 residues. V shed 0 bases, J shed 0 bases, and the junction held 1 base outside the gene matches. CDR1 SGHRS and CDR2 YFSETQ come from the germline V gene. For the CDR3, the DNA is TGCGCCAGCAGCTTGGAACAGGGGGCGAACACCGGGGAGCTGTTTTTT. Protein sequence: CASSLEQGANTGELFF.

This clone occurred a few times. The J gene is TRBJ1-1, the V gene TRBV5-8, with D maybe TRBD1 (5 bases). The CDR3 contains 16 residues. Trimming shortened V by 4 bases and J by 6 bases, and 22 bases separated the two germline ends. Germline CDR1 reads SGHTS; CDR2 reads YDEGEE. CDR3 nucleotide sequence: TGTGCCAGCAGCCGACAGTCGCAGGGTTTCATTTCTGAAGCTTTCTTT. Amino acids: CASSRQSQGFISEAFF.

This clone was observed a handful of times. The chain carries TRBV27 and TRBJ2-3; TRBD1 aligns across 9 bases. The CDR3 length is 14 residues. Germline lookup yields CDR1 MNHEY and CDR2 SMNVEV (reference sequence). V was clipped by 7 bases and J by 3 bases; unmatched bases: 5. The CDR3 region is CASTDRGWTDTQYF. The CDR3 coding sequence is TGTGCCAGCACAGACAGGGGGTGGACAGATACGCAGTATTTT.

This clone was counted only a few times. The genes are TRBV19 and TRBJ1-5, with a tentative D call TRBD1 (5 bases). Germline-derived CDR1 and CDR2 are LNHDA and SQIVND (reference sequence). V lost 5 bases, J lost 5 bases, and 16 bases lay in between. This CDR3 has 15 amino acids. CDR3 sequence reads: CASSVVQGIDQPQHF. Here the CDR3 DNA reads TGTGCCAGTAGTGTCGTTCAGGGAATTGATCAGCCCCAGCATTTT.

This chain links TRBV25-1 with TRBJ1-5; 7 bases line up with TRBD1. The V and J ends lost 5 bases and 6 bases, in that order; junction bases with no gene match: 10. In germline, CDR1 is MGHDK, CDR2 SYGVNS. The CDR3 has 15 amino acids. The CDR3 DNA is TGTGCCAGCAGTCCCCCTGACAGGGTTCGTCAGCCCCAGCATTTT. Protein product: CASSPPDRVRQPQHF.

The chain combines TRBV7-9 with TRBJ1-2, with TRBD1 as a possible D gene (5 bases). Germline CDR1 and CDR2: SEHNR and FQNEAQ (reference sequence). This CDR3 comprises 15 residues. V was trimmed by 0 bases and J by 0 bases, leaving 8 bases between them. The CDR3 sequence: CASSLAGAANYGYTF. As DNA, the CDR3 is TGTGCCAGCAGCTTAGCTGGGGCAGCTAACTATGGCTACACCTTC. Supplemented by reference TRBV7-9 and TRBJ1-2, the full variable domain reads DTGVSQNPRHKITKRGQNVTFRCDPISEHNRLYWYRQTLGQGPEFLTYFQNEAQLEKSRLLSDRFSAERPKGSFSTLEIQRTEQGDSAMYLCASSLAGAANYGYTFGSGTRLTVV.

This chain connects TRBV19 to TRBJ2-1; 11 nucleotides align to TRBD2. Germline loops: CDR1 LNHDA, CDR2 SQIVND (reference sequence). The J segment lost 4 bases and the V segment lost 5 bases, leaving 1 base of the junction unmatched. This CDR3 region has 14 residues. The CDR3 DNA reads as TGTGCCAGTAGTCTAGCGGGAGGATACAATGAGCAGTTCTTC. As protein: CASSLAGGYNEQFF.

This clone has a handful of counts. V usage is TRBV11-3 and J usage is TRBJ2-5, with a possible D match to TRBD1 (5 bases). The CDR3 has 15 residues. The V end lost 1 base, the J end lost 5 bases, and 14 bases lay between the germline ends. Germline values: CDR1 SGHNT, CDR2 YENEEA. The CDR3 nucleotides read TGTGCCAGCAGCTTAGGGGGCCGGGCGGATGAGACCCAGTACTTC. Translated: CASSLGGRADETQYF.

V gene TRBV27 combines with J gene TRBJ2-5, with TRBD2 matching 7 bases. Germline V gives CDR1 MNHEY, CDR2 SMNVEV (reference sequence). Unmatched junction bases numbered 5, after V lost 3 bases and J lost 7 bases. CDR3 length equals 13 residues. The CDR3 sequence: CASSFGGRTTQYF. CDR3 coding DNA: TGTGCCAGCAGTTTCGGGGGGAGAACGACCCAGTACTTC.

This clone has only a few counts. J is TRBJ1-1 and V is TRBV5-6, with a weak D call TRBD1 (5 bases). CDR1 SGHDT and CDR2 YYEEEE come from the germline V gene. The V gene lost 3 bases and the J gene lost 7 bases, with 7 bases spanning the gap. CDR3 size: 11 residues. The CDR3 region is CASSSGGEAFF. The DNA of the CDR3 is TGTGCCAGCAGCTCCGGGGGTGAAGCTTTCTTT.

Of note for this clone: The conserved closing phenylalanine or tryptophan is absent in this CDR3, likely reflecting a read error. The chain is built from TRBV6-1 and TRBJ1-2; D unresolved. Trimming left V 6 bases short and J 8 bases short, with 19 bases between. The CDR3 runs to 14 residues. Germline V gives CDR1 MNHNS, CDR2 SASEGT. The CDR3 spells CASSPRSATRGYTV. The CDR3 region has the DNA TGTGCCAGCAGCCCCAGGTCGGCCACGCGGGGCTACACCGTC.